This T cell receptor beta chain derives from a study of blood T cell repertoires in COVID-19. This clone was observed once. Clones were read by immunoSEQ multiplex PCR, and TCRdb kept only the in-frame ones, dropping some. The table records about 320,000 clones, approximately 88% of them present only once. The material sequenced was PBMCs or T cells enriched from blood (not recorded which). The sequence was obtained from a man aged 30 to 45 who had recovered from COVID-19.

As DNA, the CDR3 is TGCGCCAGCCAGCTAGCGGGGGAGAGGAATGAGCAGTTCTTC. As protein: CASQLAGERNEQFF. The chain has TRBV5-1 and TRBJ2-1, with 10 bases identical to TRBD2. Germline V gene data show CDR1 as SGHRS and CDR2 as YFSETQ. The V segment lost 7 bases and the J segment 7 bases; nucleotides outside the gene matches: 8. This CDR3 spans 14 amino acids.